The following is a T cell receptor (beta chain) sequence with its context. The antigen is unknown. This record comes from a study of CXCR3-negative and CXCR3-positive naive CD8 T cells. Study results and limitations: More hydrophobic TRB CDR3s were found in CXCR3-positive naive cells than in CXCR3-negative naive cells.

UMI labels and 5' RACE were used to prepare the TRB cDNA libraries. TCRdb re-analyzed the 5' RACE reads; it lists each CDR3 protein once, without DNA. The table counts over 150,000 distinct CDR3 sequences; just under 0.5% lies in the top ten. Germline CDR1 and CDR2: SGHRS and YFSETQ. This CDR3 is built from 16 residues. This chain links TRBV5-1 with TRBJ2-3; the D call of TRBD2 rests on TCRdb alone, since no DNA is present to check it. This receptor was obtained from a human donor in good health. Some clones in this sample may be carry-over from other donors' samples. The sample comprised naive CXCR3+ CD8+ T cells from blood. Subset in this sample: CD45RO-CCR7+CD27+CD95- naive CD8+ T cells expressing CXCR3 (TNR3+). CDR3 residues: CASSFTSGSKGDTQYF.